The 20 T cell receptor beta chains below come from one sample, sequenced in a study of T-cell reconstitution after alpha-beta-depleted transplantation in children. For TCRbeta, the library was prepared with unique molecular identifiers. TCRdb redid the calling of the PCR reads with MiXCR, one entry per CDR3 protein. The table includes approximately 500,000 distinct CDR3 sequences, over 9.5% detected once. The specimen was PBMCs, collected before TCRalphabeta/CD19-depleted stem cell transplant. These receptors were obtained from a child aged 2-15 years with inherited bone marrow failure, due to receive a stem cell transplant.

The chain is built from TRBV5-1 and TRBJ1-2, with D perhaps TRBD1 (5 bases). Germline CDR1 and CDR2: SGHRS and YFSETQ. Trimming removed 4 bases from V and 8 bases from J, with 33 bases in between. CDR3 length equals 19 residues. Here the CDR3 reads CASSPRSSGIRPGLRGYTF. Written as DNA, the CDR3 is TGCGCCAGCAGCCCCAGGTCATCAGGGATCAGGCCGGGCCTGCGAGGCTACACCTTC.

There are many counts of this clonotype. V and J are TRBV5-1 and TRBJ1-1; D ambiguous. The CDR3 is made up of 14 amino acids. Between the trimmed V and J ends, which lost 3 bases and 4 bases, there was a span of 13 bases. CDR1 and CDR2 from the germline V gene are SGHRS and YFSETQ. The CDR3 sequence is CASSSTRAGTEAFF. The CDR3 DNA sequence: TGCGCCAGCAGCTCTACTAGGGCGGGCACTGAAGCTTTCTTT.

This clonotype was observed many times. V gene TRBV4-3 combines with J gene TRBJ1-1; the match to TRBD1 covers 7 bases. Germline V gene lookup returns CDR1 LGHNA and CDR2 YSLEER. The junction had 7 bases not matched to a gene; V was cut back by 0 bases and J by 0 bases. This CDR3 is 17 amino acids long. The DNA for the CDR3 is TGCGCCAGCAGCCAAGATGCCGAGACAGGGATGAACACTGAAGCTTTCTTT. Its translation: CASSQDAETGMNTEAFF.

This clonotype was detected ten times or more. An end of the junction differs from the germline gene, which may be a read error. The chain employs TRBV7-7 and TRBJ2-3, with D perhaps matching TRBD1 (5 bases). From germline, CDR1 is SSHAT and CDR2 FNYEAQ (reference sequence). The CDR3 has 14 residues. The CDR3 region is CASSLDSSTDTQYF. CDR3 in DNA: TGTGCTAGCAGCTTAGACAGTAGCACAGATACGCAGTATTTT.

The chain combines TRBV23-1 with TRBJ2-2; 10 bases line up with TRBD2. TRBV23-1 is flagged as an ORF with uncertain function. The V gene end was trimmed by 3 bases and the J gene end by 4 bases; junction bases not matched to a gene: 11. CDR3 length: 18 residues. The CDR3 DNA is TGCGCCAGCAGTCATCGCCACAGGACTAGCGGCACCACCGGGGAGCTGTTTTTT. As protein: CASSHRHRTSGTTGELFF.

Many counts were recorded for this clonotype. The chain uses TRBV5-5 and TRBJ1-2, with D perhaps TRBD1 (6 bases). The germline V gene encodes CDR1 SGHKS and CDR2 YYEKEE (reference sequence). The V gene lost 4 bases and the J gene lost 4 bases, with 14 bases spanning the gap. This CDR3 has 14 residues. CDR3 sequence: CASSLRVGAYGYTF. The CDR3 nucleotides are TGTGCCAGCAGCCTTCGGGTGGGGGCCTATGGCTACACCTTC.

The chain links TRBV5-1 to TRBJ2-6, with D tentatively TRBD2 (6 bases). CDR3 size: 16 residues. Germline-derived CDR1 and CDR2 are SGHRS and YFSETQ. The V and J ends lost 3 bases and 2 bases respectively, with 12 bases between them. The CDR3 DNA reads TGCGCCAGCAGCTCCGCCGCGGGACCTGGGGCCAACGTCCTGACTTTC. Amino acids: CASSSAAGPGANVLTF. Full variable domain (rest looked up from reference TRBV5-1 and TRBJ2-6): KAGVTQTPRYLIKTRGQQVTLSCSPISGHRSVSWYQQTPGQGLQFLFEYFSETQRNKGNFPGRFSGRQFSNSRSEMNVSTLELGDSALYLCASSSAAGPGANVLTFGAGSRLTVL.

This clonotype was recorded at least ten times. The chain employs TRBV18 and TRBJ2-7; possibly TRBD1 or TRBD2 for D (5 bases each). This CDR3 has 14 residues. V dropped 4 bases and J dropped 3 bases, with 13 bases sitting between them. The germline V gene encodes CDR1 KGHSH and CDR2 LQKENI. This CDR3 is CASSLTRDGYEQYF. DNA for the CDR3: TGTGCCAGCTCACTCACCCGGGACGGCTACGAGCAGTACTTC.

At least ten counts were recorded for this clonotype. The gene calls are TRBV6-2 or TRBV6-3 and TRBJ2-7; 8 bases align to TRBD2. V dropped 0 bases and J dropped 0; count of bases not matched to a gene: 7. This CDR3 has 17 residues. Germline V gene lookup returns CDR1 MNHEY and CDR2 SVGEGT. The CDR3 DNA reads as TGTGCCAGCAGTTACTCGAGCTCGCGGGAGGCCTCCTACGAGCAGTACTTC. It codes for CASSYSSSREASYEQYF.

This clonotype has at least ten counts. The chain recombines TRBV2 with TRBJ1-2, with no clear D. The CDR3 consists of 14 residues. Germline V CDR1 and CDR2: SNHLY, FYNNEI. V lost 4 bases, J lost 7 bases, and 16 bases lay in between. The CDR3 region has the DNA TGTGCCAGCAGTGCAGTCCTTTTCCTAACTGGCTACACCTTC. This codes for CASSAVLFLTGYTF.

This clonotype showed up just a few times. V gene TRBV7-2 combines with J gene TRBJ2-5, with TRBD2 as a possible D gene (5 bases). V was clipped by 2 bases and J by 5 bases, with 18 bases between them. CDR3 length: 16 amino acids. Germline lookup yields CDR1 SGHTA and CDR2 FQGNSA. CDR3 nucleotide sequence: TGTGCCAGCAGCTTAATAATAGGGCTAGCCTACGAGACCCAGTACTTC. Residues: CASSLIIGLAYETQYF. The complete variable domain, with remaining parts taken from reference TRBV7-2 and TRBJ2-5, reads GAGVSQSPSNKVTEKGKDVELRCDPISGHTALYWYRQSLGQGLEFLIYFQGNSAPDKSGLPSDRFSAERTGGSVSTLTIQRTQQEDSAVYLCASSLIIGLAYETQYFGPGTRLLVL.

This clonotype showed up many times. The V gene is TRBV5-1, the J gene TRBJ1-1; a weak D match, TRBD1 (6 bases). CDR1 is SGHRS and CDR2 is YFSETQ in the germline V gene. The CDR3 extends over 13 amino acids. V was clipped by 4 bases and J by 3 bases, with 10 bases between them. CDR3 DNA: TGCGCCAGCAGCACCGGGACATACACTGAAGCTTTCTTT. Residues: CASSTGTYTEAFF.

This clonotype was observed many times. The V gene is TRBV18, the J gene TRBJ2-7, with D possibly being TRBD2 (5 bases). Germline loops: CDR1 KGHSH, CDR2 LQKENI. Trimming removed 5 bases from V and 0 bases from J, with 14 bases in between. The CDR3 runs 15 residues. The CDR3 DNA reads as TGTGCCAGCTCATTCGGACTGGCGAGCTCCTACGAGCAGTACTTC. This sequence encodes CASSFGLASSYEQYF.

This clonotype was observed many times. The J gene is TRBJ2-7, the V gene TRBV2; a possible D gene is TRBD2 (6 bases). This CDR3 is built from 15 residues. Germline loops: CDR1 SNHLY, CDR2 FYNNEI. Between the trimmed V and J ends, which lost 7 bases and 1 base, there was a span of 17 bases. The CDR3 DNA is TGTGCCAGCACCGACCACCCGGGGGTTTCCTACGAGCAGTACTTC. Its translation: CASTDHPGVSYEQYF.

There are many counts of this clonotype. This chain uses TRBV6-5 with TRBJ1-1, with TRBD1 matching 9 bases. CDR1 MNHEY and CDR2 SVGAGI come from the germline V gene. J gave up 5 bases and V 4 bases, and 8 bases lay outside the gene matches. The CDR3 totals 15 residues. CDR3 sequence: CASSFNHDRGTEAFF. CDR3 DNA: TGTGCCAGCAGTTTCAACCACGACAGGGGGACTGAAGCTTTCTTT.

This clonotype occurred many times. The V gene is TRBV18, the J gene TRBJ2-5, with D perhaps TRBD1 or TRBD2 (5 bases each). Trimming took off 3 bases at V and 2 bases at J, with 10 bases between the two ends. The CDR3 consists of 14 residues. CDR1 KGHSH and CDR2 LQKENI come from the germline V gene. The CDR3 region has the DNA TGTGCCAGCTCACCGCCGGGACGTCAAGAGACCCAGTACTTC. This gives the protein CASSPPGRQETQYF. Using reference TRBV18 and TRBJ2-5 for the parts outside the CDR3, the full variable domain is NAGVMQNPRHLVRRRGQEARLRCSPMKGHSHVYWYRQLPEEGLKFMVYLQKENIIDESGMPKERFSAEFPKEGPSILRIQQVVRGDSAAYFCASSPPGRQETQYFGPGTRLLVL.

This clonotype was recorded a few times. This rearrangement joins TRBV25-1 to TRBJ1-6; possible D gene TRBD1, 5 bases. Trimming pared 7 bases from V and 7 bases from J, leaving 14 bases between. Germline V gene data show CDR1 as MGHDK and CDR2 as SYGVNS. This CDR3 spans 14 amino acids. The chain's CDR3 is CASTRQGGNSPLHF. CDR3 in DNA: TGTGCCAGCACCCGCCAGGGTGGAAATTCACCCCTCCACTTT. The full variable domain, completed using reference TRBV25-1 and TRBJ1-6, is EADIYQTPRYLVIGTGKKITLECSQTMGHDKMYWYQQDPGMELHLIHYSYGVNSTEKGDLSSESTVSRIRTEHFPLTLESARPSHTSQYLCASTRQGGNSPLHFGNGTRLTVT.

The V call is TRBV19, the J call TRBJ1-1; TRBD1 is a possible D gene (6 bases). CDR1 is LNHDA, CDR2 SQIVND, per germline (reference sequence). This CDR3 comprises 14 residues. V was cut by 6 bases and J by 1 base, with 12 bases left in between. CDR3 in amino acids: CASREFRGNTEAFF. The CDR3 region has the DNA TGTGCCAGTAGGGAATTCAGGGGGAACACTGAAGCTTTCTTT.

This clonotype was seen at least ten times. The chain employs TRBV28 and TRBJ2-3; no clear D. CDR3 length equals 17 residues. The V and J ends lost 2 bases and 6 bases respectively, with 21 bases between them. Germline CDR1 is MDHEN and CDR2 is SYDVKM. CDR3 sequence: CASSLVRLVGGLDTQYF. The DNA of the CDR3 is TGTGCCAGCAGTTTAGTACGCCTTGTGGGTGGTCTGGATACGCAGTATTTT.

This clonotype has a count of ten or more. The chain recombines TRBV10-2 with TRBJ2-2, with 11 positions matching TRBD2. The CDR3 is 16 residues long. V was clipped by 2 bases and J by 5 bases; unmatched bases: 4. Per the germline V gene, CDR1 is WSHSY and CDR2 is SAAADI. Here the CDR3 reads CASSEGTSGTTGELFF. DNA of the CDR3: TGCGCCAGCAGTGAGGGGACTAGCGGAACAACCGGGGAGCTGTTTTTT.